This TCR beta chain was sequenced in a study of T-cell memory formation after mild COVID-19. Study information: Most TCR clusters belonged to a single donor.

Via MiXCR, TCRdb re-called the 5' RACE reads, giving one row per CDR3 protein. The sample shows a few hundred thousand distinct CDR3 sequences, around 27% of them seen only once. A note on this clonotype: Its antigen is not known.

Study results and caveats: For contracting clones, CD4+ ones sat mainly in CM and EM, CD8+ in EMRA. Some clones that responded turned up in pre-infection memory, which suggests that cross-reactive memory joined in.

The germline V gene has CDR1 MNHEY and CDR2 SVGAGI. The CDR3 is 13 residues long. Trimming took 6 bases from V and 0 from J, leaving 8 bases between them. This chain connects TRBV6-5 to TRBJ1-1; D is uncertain. Sequencing was done on a sample of PBMCs or a T cell subset sorted from them (not recorded which). The clonotype comes from an adult woman who had mild COVID-19 (a few samples of this study predate the infection). Cell type and time point are not known. Written as DNA, the CDR3 is TGTGCCAGCAGGGAATATTTGAACACTGAAGCTTTCTTT. This gives the protein CASREYLNTEAFF.